The 27 T cell receptor beta chains in this list originate from one sample, sequenced in a study of T cells after yellow fever vaccination. From the 5' RACE reads, TCRdb called clonotypes with MiXCR, one entry per CDR3 protein. The sample includes about 360,000 distinct CDR3 sequences, around 6.4% of them seen just once. The material was PBMCs, obtained 5 days after the yellow fever booster vaccination. The receptors stem from a man aged 30 to 45 who received the YFV17D yellow fever vaccine.

The V call is TRBV4-3, the J call TRBJ2-2, with unresolved D. This CDR3 has 18 residues. Germline-derived CDR1 and CDR2 are LGHNA and YSLEER. Trimming left V 1 base short and J 6 bases short, with 21 bases between. This chain's CDR3 is CASSQVLFNRETAGELFF. In nucleotides, the CDR3 is TGCGCCAGCAGCCAAGTTCTGTTTAATAGGGAAACGGCCGGGGAGCTGTTTTTT.

This clonotype was detected many times. The chain is built from TRBV5-1 and TRBJ2-5; D is undetermined. The CDR3 spans 13 residues. With 0 bases removed from V and 3 bases from J, the gap between germline ends came to 6 bases. The germline CDR1 and CDR2 sequences are SGHRS and YFSETQ. The CDR3: CASSLVTEETQYF. The CDR3 coding sequence is TGCGCCAGCAGCTTGGTGACGGAAGAGACCCAGTACTTC.

In this sample, this clonotype turned up many times. The chain links TRBV27 to TRBJ2-3; D is unclear. CDR1 and CDR2 from the germline V gene are MNHEY and SMNVEV (reference sequence). The CDR3 is 13 residues long. Trimming pared 0 bases from V and 9 bases from J, leaving 10 bases between. CDR3 residues: CASSLSFGSTQYF. The CDR3 DNA is TGTGCCAGCAGTTTATCGTTTGGATCCACGCAGTATTTT.

This clonotype has at least ten counts. The J gene is TRBJ2-5, the V gene TRBV7-9, with 12 positions matching TRBD2. CDR1 is SEHNR, CDR2 FQNEAQ, per germline (reference sequence). The ends lost 5 bases at V and 5 bases at J; junction bases unmatched: 9. The CDR3 totals 16 residues. DNA for the CDR3: TGTGCCAGCAGCCTCCGACTAGCGGGAGACACGGAGACCCAGTACTTC. Protein product: CASSLRLAGDTETQYF.

This clonotype came up many times. The rearrangement links TRBV3-1 to TRBJ2-1; D perhaps matches TRBD2 (7 bases). This CDR3 contains 16 residues. Germline CDR1 reads LGHDT; CDR2 reads YNNKEL (reference sequence). The germline V and J ends were trimmed by 4 bases and 7 bases, with 20 bases remaining between them. The CDR3 loop reads CASSPAGTKAGNEQFF. The CDR3 DNA follows: TGTGCCAGCAGCCCAGCGGGGACAAAGGCAGGGAATGAGCAGTTCTTC.

The chain recombines TRBV5-1 with TRBJ2-1; 7 bases agree with TRBD1. After removal of 2 bases from V and 13 bases from J, the junction contained 15 bases not matched to a gene. The length of the CDR3 is 15 residues. The germline gives CDR1 SGHRS, CDR2 YFSETQ. The CDR3 loop reads CASSFSGTDSGKQFF. CDR3 bases: TGCGCCAGCAGCTTCTCCGGGACAGATAGTGGAAAACAGTTCTTC. The full variable domain, with the rest looked up from reference TRBV5-1 and TRBJ2-1, is KAGVTQTPRYLIKTRGQQVTLSCSPISGHRSVSWYQQTPGQGLQFLFEYFSETQRNKGNFPGRFSGRQFSNSRSEMNVSTLELGDSALYLCASSFSGTDSGKQFFGPGTRLTVL.

This clonotype was counted at least ten times. CDR3 sequence (DNA): TGTGCCAGCAGCCAGACAACGGGAGGTTACTCCTACGAGCAGTACTTC. This translates into CASSQTTGGYSYEQYF. This chain connects TRBV4-2 to TRBJ2-7; 7 bases line up with TRBD2. Germline V gene lookup returns CDR1 LGHNA and CDR2 YNFKEQ. The CDR3 consists of 16 residues. The trim removed 3 bases at V and 0 bases at J, leaving 8 bases unmatched.

The CDR3 protein is CSSDTDTQYF. DNA of the CDR3: TGCAGCTCGGATACAGATACGCAGTATTTT. The chain is built from TRBV29-1 and TRBJ2-3; no firm D call. Looked up from germline, CDR1 is SQVTM and CDR2 is ANQGSEA. The ends were cut back, 8 bases at V and 3 bases at J, with 6 bases in the middle. The CDR3 extends over 10 amino acids.

J is TRBJ2-5 and V is TRBV5-1, with 10 bases aligning to TRBD2. Germline CDR1 is SGHRS and CDR2 is YFSETQ. This CDR3 region has 14 residues. Trimming took 4 bases from V and 3 from J; bases not matched to a gene: 3. The DNA for the CDR3 is TGCGCCAGCAGCATCGGACTAGCGGAAGAGACCCAGTACTTC. Protein product: CASSIGLAEETQYF.

As concerns this clonotype: A much larger clone is a single base away; this may be a read error. The rearrangement links TRBV5-1 to TRBJ2-5; 7 bases agree with TRBD2. The trim removed 4 bases at V and 4 bases at J, leaving 7 bases unmatched. This CDR3 region has 14 residues. Germline assignment: CDR1 SGHRS and CDR2 YFSETQ. The DNA of the CDR3 is TGCGCCAGCAGCCTACGAGCGGGACGAGAGACCCAGTACTTC. It is translated as CASSLRAGRETQYF.

This rearrangement joins TRBV7-6 to TRBJ2-2, with 10 bases identical to TRBD1. This CDR3 comprises 16 residues. V was pared by 5 bases and J by 6 bases, with 9 bases of the junction left unmatched. Germline lookup yields CDR1 SGHVS and CDR2 FNYEAQ. CDR3 loop: CASSPGTGDGPGELFF. The CDR3 DNA is TGTGCCAGCAGCCCTGGGACAGGGGATGGCCCCGGGGAGCTGTTTTTT.

This clonotype was observed many times. J is TRBJ2-4 and V is TRBV4-3; TRBD1 matches 10 bases. V was clipped by 0 bases and J by 8 bases; unmatched bases: 4. CDR3 length: 15 residues. Looked up from germline, CDR1 is LGHNA and CDR2 is YSLEER. CDR3 sequence (DNA): TGCGCCAGCAGCCAAGAGTGGACAGGGGGAGACATTCAGTACTTC. This codes for CASSQEWTGGDIQYF.

A remark on this clonotype: Germline and junction disagree at one end, which may indicate a read error. This chain joins TRBV12-3 or TRBV12-4 and TRBJ2-1; D possibly matches TRBD1 or TRBD2 (5 bases each). The CDR3 loop spans 13 amino acids. The CDR3 nucleotides are TGTGCCAGCAGTTGGGACGGCCGCAATGAGCTGTTCTTC. It is translated as CASSWDGRNELFF.

The chain combines TRBV29-1 with TRBJ2-3; 8 bases are shared with TRBD2. CDR1 and CDR2 (germline): SQVTM, ANQGSEA. V was clipped by 6 bases and J by 1 base; unmatched bases: 9. This CDR3 has 15 residues. For the CDR3, the DNA is TGCAGCGTCCGGGGGGGCCAGGGCGGCACAGATACGCAGTATTTT. The encoded protein is CSVRGGQGGTDTQYF.

The J gene is TRBJ1-2, the V gene TRBV10-1; D unresolved. CDR1 and CDR2 from the germline V gene are WNHNN and SYGVQD (reference sequence). The CDR3 runs 11 residues. V was pared by 9 bases and J by 9 bases, with 14 bases between. The DNA for the CDR3 is TGCGCCAGAACGGGTCTCGCGTGCTACACCTTC. It is translated as CARTGLACYTF.

This clonotype turned up a few times. This sequence joins TRBV5-1 and TRBJ2-1, with 7 bases identical to TRBD2. The CDR3 sequence is 17 residues long. Unmatched junction bases numbered 12, after V lost 2 bases and J lost 4 bases. Per germline, CDR1 SGHRS and CDR2 YFSETQ. This CDR3 reads CASSFGAGALSYNEQFF. The CDR3 DNA follows: TGCGCCAGCAGCTTTGGGGCGGGAGCCCTAAGTTACAATGAGCAGTTCTTC. The variable domain in full, with the rest retrieved from reference TRBV5-1 and TRBJ2-1, is KAGVTQTPRYLIKTRGQQVTLSCSPISGHRSVSWYQQTPGQGLQFLFEYFSETQRNKGNFPGRFSGRQFSNSRSEMNVSTLELGDSALYLCASSFGAGALSYNEQFFGPGTRLTVL.

This clonotype appeared many times. The gene calls are TRBV10-3 and TRBJ2-3; D tentatively reads TRBD1 or TRBD2 (5 bases each). Deletions cut 0 bases from V and 6 bases from J, with 19 bases between. The germline gives CDR1 ENHRY, CDR2 SYGVKD. The length of the CDR3 is 17 residues. The CDR3 DNA reads TGTGCCATCAGTGAGTCAGGGGACCCAACCTGGCATGATACGCAGTATTTT. This translates into CAISESGDPTWHDTQYF.

This clonotype appeared many times. The rearrangement uses TRBV20-1 and TRBJ1-1, with a weak D call TRBD1 (6 bases). This CDR3 region has 14 residues. V was cut by 0 bases and J by 3 bases, with 11 bases left in between. The V gene's germline CDR1 is DFQATT and CDR2 SNEGSKA (reference sequence). The CDR3 reads CSAREGTTYTEAFF. The CDR3 DNA reads as TGCAGTGCTAGAGAAGGGACAACTTACACTGAAGCTTTCTTT.

This clonotype was counted many times. The chain links TRBV20-1 to TRBJ2-5, with a tentative D call TRBD1 (5 bases). V was pared by 6 bases and J by 4 bases, with 15 bases between. The CDR3 is made up of 13 amino acids. Germline lookup yields CDR1 DFQATT and CDR2 SNEGSKA (reference sequence). The CDR3 protein is CSAPRTLGETQYF. CDR3 bases: TGCAGTGCCCCACGGACACTTGGAGAGACCCAGTACTTC.

This clonotype came up a few times. Germline is not matched at one junction end, which may reflect a read error. V is TRBV20-1 and J is TRBJ2-7, with 12 bases lining up with TRBD2. CDR1 and CDR2 (germline): DFQATT, SNEGSKA (reference sequence). This CDR3 spans 12 amino acids. DNA for the CDR3: TGCAGTGTTAGACTAGCGGGAGTAGAGCAGTACTTC. The encoded protein is CSVRLAGVEQYF.

In this sample, this clonotype turned up many times. The gene calls are TRBV20-1 and TRBJ2-7, with D perhaps TRBD2 (5 bases). Per the germline V gene, CDR1 is DFQATT and CDR2 is SNEGSKA (reference sequence). Deletions cut 5 bases from V and 4 bases from J, with 15 bases between. This CDR3 has 13 amino acids. CDR3 nucleotides: TGCAGTGCTCCTCGAACGGGGTTATACGAGCAGTACTTC. Its translation is CSAPRTGLYEQYF.

The table lists this clonotype with many counts. The chain combines TRBV4-1 with TRBJ2-3; 7 nucleotides agree with TRBD1. Germline assignment: CDR1 MGHRA and CDR2 YSYEKL. V lost 6 bases and J lost 0; bases outside the gene matches: 6. This CDR3 is 15 amino acids long. CDR3 nucleotides: TGCGCCAGCAGACCCACAGGGGTTAGCACAGATACGCAGTATTTT. Its translation: CASRPTGVSTDTQYF.

This clonotype was counted ten times or more. This chain links TRBV4-3 with TRBJ1-2; D is unclear. The germline gives CDR1 LGHNA, CDR2 YSLEER. The CDR3 contains 13 residues. The V end was cut by 1 base, the J end by 6 bases, with 9 bases between. The CDR3: CASSQGTGHGYTF. The CDR3 DNA is TGCGCCAGCAGCCAAGGGACGGGCCATGGCTACACCTTC.

This clonotype was detected only a few times. The rearrangement links TRBV7-2 to TRBJ2-2; 11 bases are shared with TRBD2. The CDR3 spans 14 residues. With V trimmed by 5 bases and J by 8 bases, 4 bases remained unmatched. Germline-derived CDR1 and CDR2 are SGHTA and FQGNSA. The CDR3 DNA reads as TGTGCCAGCAGCCCCAGACTAGCGGGAGGGGAGCTGTTTTTT. Translating it yields CASSPRLAGGELFF.

There are a few counts of this clonotype. The V call is TRBV7-2, the J call TRBJ2-1; 8 bases align to TRBD1. Germline assignment: CDR1 SGHTA and CDR2 FQGNSA. Unmatched junction bases numbered 8, after V lost 10 bases and J lost 3 bases. The CDR3 is 14 amino acids. The CDR3 protein is CANQQGGGYNEQFF. CDR3 nucleotide sequence: TGTGCCAACCAACAGGGGGGAGGCTACAATGAGCAGTTCTTC.

This clonotype showed up just a few times. The junction and the germline gene differ at one end; a read error may be behind it. V and J are TRBV29-1 and TRBJ2-7, with D hard to call. CDR1 and CDR2 (germline): SQVTM, ANQGSEA. The CDR3 is made up of 17 amino acids. The CDR3 region has the DNA TGCAGTGTTGGATTCCGGCTTAACCCGGGCCAATCCTACGAGCAGTACTTC. It encodes CSVGFRLNPGQSYEQYF.

The sample holds a few counts of this clonotype. V gene TRBV9 combines with J gene TRBJ2-1, with 9 positions matching TRBD1. Germline V lookup: CDR1 SGDLS, CDR2 YYNGEE. V was clipped by 6 bases and J by 9 bases; unmatched bases: 13. CDR3 size: 15 residues. CDR3 sequence reads: CASTRGDRAGGEQFF. The DNA for the CDR3 is TGTGCCAGCACCCGGGGGGACAGGGCCGGAGGTGAGCAGTTCTTC.